This T cell receptor (beta chain) was sequenced for a study of T cell repertoires in cytomegalovirus infection. For the study at large: The authors used CMV epitopes that were HLA-C-restricted (recently identified) and HLA-B-restricted (well studied). Public TCR beta signatures indicated both CMV infection and matching HLA type.

General observations from the study: Pooled public TCR beta family frequency picked out CMV carriers with the relevant HLA. HLA-C-restricted CMV clonotypes gave the most frequent clonotype in two of eight donors.

TCRdb called the reads again in MiXCR, with one record for every CDR3 protein. The sample carries 550,000 to 850,000 distinct CDR3 sequences, around a third recorded once. Germline CDR1 and CDR2: MNHNY and SVGAGI (reference sequence). This CDR3 spans 12 amino acids. As concerns this clonotype: Its antigen is still unknown. Mismatch with germline at one junction end may stem from a read error.

This material consisted of cultured PBMCs, taken from culture after CMV antigen stimulation. The rearrangement joins TRBV6-6 to TRBJ2-1; 7 bases line up with TRBD2. This clonotype was obtained from a human donor in good health (CMV status not recorded). Some clones in this sample may be carry-over from other donors' samples. In nucleotides, the CDR3 is TGTGCCAGCAGAAAAAGGGAGGGCCCTCGGGTCTTC. It translates to CASRKREGPRVF.